A selection of T cell receptor beta chains follows, all from one sample in a study of blood T cell repertoires in COVID-19. The assay was immunoSEQ multiplex PCR, and TCRdb's table has in-frame clones only and misses some. The table lists fewer than 300,000 clones, about 87% of them singletons. Sequences were obtained from peripheral blood. The receptors were gathered from a man aged 60 to 75 who had recovered from COVID-19. Both conserved end residues are part of each CDR3.

J gene: TRBJ1-6
V gene: TRBV7-3
CDR3 protein: CASSLNSFAGGNSPLHF

J gene: TRBJ1-3
V gene: TRBV18
CDR3 protein: CASSPTGTGNSGNTIYF

J gene: TRBJ1-1
V gene: TRBV10-3
CDR3 protein: CAISESSAEAFF

J gene: TRBJ1-6
V gene: TRBV4-2
CDR3 protein: CASSRPGGAENSPLHF

J gene: TRBJ2-3
V gene: TRBV7-9
CDR3 protein: CASSIRDSPSTDTQYF

J gene: TRBJ1-6
V gene: TRBV27
CDR3 protein: CASQGQSSYNSPLHF

J gene: TRBJ1-1
V gene: TRBV6-2/TRBV6-3
CDR3 protein: CASSHAGAVTEAFF

J gene: TRBJ2-5
V gene: TRBV6-5
CDR3 protein: CASSDSSGMGETQYF

J gene: TRBJ1-1
V gene: TRBV5-1
CDR3 protein: CASSLDGTEAFF

J gene: TRBJ2-5
V gene: TRBV5-1
CDR3 protein: CASSATGGQETQYF

J gene: TRBJ2-2
V gene: TRBV7-3
CDR3 protein: CASSPRGTGDAGELFF

J gene: TRBJ2-7
V gene: TRBV29-1
CDR3 protein: CSALTGRSYEQYF

J gene: TRBJ1-5
V gene: TRBV19
CDR3 protein: CASSIQGSQPQHF

J gene: TRBJ2-6
V gene: TRBV11-2
CDR3 protein: CASSGRDRLTGANVLTF

J gene: TRBJ2-4
V gene: TRBV2
CDR3 protein: CASRRDSVAVAKNIQYF

J gene: TRBJ2-3
V gene: TRBV19
CDR3 protein: CASSIAVGRTDTQYF

J gene: TRBJ1-3
V gene: TRBV5-5
CDR3 protein: CASSLGGQRSGNTIYF

J gene: TRBJ2-7
V gene: TRBV7-2
CDR3 protein: CASSWSGGDREQYF

J gene: TRBJ1-2
V gene: TRBV7-2
CDR3 protein: CASSIRTGDGYTF

J gene: TRBJ1-5
V gene: TRBV7-2
CDR3 protein: CASSLGGTGSNQPQHF

J gene: TRBJ1-1
V gene: TRBV7-2
CDR3 protein: CASSLGMNTEAFF

J gene: TRBJ1-1
V gene: TRBV21-1
CDR3 protein: CASNYRTGMNTEAFF

J gene: TRBJ1-4
V gene: TRBV9
CDR3 protein: CASSVGRGIITNEKLFF

J gene: TRBJ2-7
V gene: TRBV6-5
CDR3 protein: CASSYRGLEAYEQYF

J gene: TRBJ2-3
V gene: TRBV21-1
CDR3 protein: CASSRGCRDRGSADTQYF

J gene: TRBJ2-2
V gene: TRBV9
CDR3 protein: CASSTRGISGVTGELFF

J gene: TRBJ1-2
V gene: TRBV9
CDR3 protein: CASSAETGGVSGYTF

J gene: TRBJ1-2
V gene: TRBV5-4
CDR3 protein: CASSLGTGETYGYTF

J gene: TRBJ2-2
V gene: TRBV5-6
CDR3 protein: CASSLGQIKAGGELFF

J gene: TRBJ1-3
V gene: TRBV15
CDR3 protein: CATSRKGGSTGNTIYF

J gene: TRBJ2-2
V gene: TRBV11-3
CDR3 protein: CASSGGQSTGELFF

J gene: TRBJ1-1
V gene: TRBV6-5
CDR3 protein: CASSYGHLNTEAFF

J gene: TRBJ1-1
V gene: TRBV6-5
CDR3 protein: CASFLPQGGVTEAFF

J gene: TRBJ2-2
V gene: TRBV5-1
CDR3 protein: CASSFRGVELFF

J gene: TRBJ1-2
V gene: TRBV6-5
CDR3 protein: CASSLNTGFDGYTF

J gene: TRBJ2-5
V gene: TRBV7-9
CDR3 protein: CASSLRLLTSGQETQYF

J gene: TRBJ2-7
V gene: TRBV5-1
CDR3 protein: CASSLVRGSTYEQYF

J gene: TRBJ1-2
V gene: TRBV2
CDR3 protein: CASSGHYGYTF

J gene: TRBJ1-6
V gene: TRBV19
CDR3 protein: CASSTMAGGASNSPLHF

J gene: TRBJ1-4
V gene: TRBV7-2
CDR3 protein: CASSLTGTLQEKLFF

J gene: TRBJ1-5
V gene: TRBV14
CDR3 protein: CASSQGTGRQPQHF

J gene: TRBJ1-1
V gene: TRBV6-5
CDR3 protein: CASSRQGAEAFF

J gene: TRBJ1-5
V gene: TRBV29-1
CDR3 protein: CSVGPMGGTGPQHF

J gene: TRBJ2-3
V gene: TRBV6-6
CDR3 protein: CASASGGITDTQYF

J gene: TRBJ2-1
V gene: TRBV13
CDR3 protein: CASLSGQGRFDEQFF

J gene: TRBJ2-1
V gene: TRBV7-6
CDR3 protein: CASTYIGRGNGNEQFF

J gene: TRBJ2-5
V gene: TRBV5-1
CDR3 protein: CASSLAIAVDRETQYF

J gene: TRBJ2-2
V gene: TRBV27
CDR3 protein: CASRAGTGNTGELFF

J gene: TRBJ2-3
V gene: TRBV9
CDR3 protein: CASTIGQNRADTQYF